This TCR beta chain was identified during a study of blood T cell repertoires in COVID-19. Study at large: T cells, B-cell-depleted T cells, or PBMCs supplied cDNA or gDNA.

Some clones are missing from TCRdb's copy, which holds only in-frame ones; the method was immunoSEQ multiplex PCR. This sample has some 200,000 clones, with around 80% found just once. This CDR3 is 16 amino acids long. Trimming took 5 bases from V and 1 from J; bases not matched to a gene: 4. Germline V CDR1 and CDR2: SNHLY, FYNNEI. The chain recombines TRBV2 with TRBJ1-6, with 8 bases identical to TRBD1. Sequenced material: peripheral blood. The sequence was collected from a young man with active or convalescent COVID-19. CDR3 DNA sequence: TGTGCCAGCAGTTTACAGGGGGGGTCCTATAATTCACCCCTCCACTTT. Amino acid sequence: CASSLQGGSYNSPLHF.